The rows below give T cell receptor beta chains drawn from one sample of a study of T-cell reconstitution after alpha-beta-depleted transplantation in children. TCRdb fed the PCR reads into MiXCR, producing one record per CDR3 protein. The sample contains 170,000 or so distinct CDR3 sequences, about 6.8% of which appear only once. The sequenced sample was PBMCs from the stem cell graft donor, obtained from the stem cell graft. Receptors were obtained from a human donor who donated a stem cell graft to a child with Wiskott-Aldrich syndrome. Each CDR3 is given with its conserved first and last residue.

J: NA
V: TRBV28
CDR3: CASRRGTGLHF

J: TRBJ2-3
V: TRBV5-1
CDR3: CASSPVVHSDTQYF

J: TRBJ2-5
V: TRBV6-5
CDR3: CASSLGPIQTQYF

J: TRBJ2-2
V: TRBV20-1
CDR3: CSARVHQGDTGELFF

J: TRBJ2-5
V: TRBV5-1
CDR3: CASSLSGGEETQYF

J: TRBJ1-4
V: TRBV20-1
CDR3: CSARDTGQNEKLFF

J: TRBJ2-1
V: TRBV24-1
CDR3: CATSDFGGVSYNEQFF

J: TRBJ1-4
V: TRBV12-3/TRBV12-4
CDR3: CASSWTDNEKLFF

J: TRBJ2-2
V: TRBV20-1
CDR3: CSASPDTVNVGDTGELFF

J: TRBJ1-3
V: TRBV10-3
CDR3: CAISGGQTFSGNTIYF

J: TRBJ1-5
V: TRBV25-1
CDR3: CASSDSTGAQPQHF

J: TRBJ2-1
V: TRBV6-5
CDR3: CASSHRTSGRNEQFF

J: TRBJ2-2
V: TRBV24-1
CDR3: CATSDPGQGATGELFF

J: TRBJ2-3
V: TRBV7-9
CDR3: CASSWTGGPDTQYF

J: TRBJ2-1
V: TRBV7-9
CDR3: CASSLDLFF

J: TRBJ1-1
V: TRBV28
CDR3: CASRTTGVNTEAFF

J: TRBJ2-1
V: TRBV6-5
CDR3: CASSPSVGSASEQFF

J: TRBJ1-1
V: TRBV4-2
CDR3: CASSQEGNRGGWTEAFF

J: TRBJ1-2
V: TRBV7-2
CDR3: CASSPRDRGYGYTF

J: TRBJ2-7
V: TRBV29-1
CDR3: CSVTTDRGWEQYF

J: TRBJ2-1
V: TRBV12-3/TRBV12-4
CDR3: CASSSPADITFANEQFF

J: TRBJ1-5
V: TRBV12-3/TRBV12-4
CDR3: CASSLGGPGGNQPQHF

J: TRBJ2-7
V: TRBV20-1
CDR3: CSARDQGTYYEQYF

J: TRBJ2-3
V: TRBV15
CDR3: CATSEDRGWDTQYF

J: TRBJ2-6
V: TRBV5-6
CDR3: CASSLDRSSGANVLTF

J: TRBJ2-3
V: TRBV3-1
CDR3: CASSQERGAWDTQYF

J: TRBJ2-2
V: TRBV7-8
CDR3: CASILNTGELFF

J: TRBJ1-1
V: TRBV25-1
CDR3: CASSELDSRRTEAFF

J: TRBJ1-5
V: TRBV12-3/TRBV12-4
CDR3: CASSLVRGSSNQPQHF

J: TRBJ1-2
V: TRBV2
CDR3: CASRTLSGYTF

J: TRBJ1-2
V: TRBV28
CDR3: CASSLGTGDLNGYTF

J: TRBJ2-1
V: TRBV10-3
CDR3: CAISPGRDNEQFF

J: TRBJ1-1
V: TRBV28
CDR3: CASRGPLMNTEAFF

J: TRBJ2-7
V: TRBV2
CDR3: CASRRQDLSYEQYF

J: TRBJ1-1
V: TRBV7-8
CDR3: CASSYRDSNTEAFF

J: TRBJ1-5
V: TRBV2
CDR3: CASSDGGSAPQHF

J: TRBJ2-5
V: TRBV25-1
CDR3: CASSESGQQETQYF

J: TRBJ2-2
V: TRBV4-1
CDR3: CASSQDKGGNTGELFF

J: TRBJ2-7
V: TRBV24-1
CDR3: CATSGTPAYEQYF

J: TRBJ2-7
V: TRBV20-1
CDR3: CSASPHREDNYEQYF

J: TRBJ1-6
V: TRBV20-1
CDR3: CSATKQSYNSPLHF

J: TRBJ2-3
V: TRBV5-1
CDR3: CASSLETDTDTQYF

J: TRBJ1-5
V: TRBV20-1
CDR3: CSARAVNRGSDQPQHF

J: TRBJ2-5
V: TRBV19
CDR3: CASSSSGGLKTQYF